This T cell receptor beta chain was sequenced for a study of T cells expressing NK-cell markers. As for the study in general: Sorted T-cell subsets CD3+CD56+NKG2C+, CD3+CD56+NKG2C- and CD3+CD56-NKG2C+ were TCR beta-sequenced. The sequencing cohort of eight donors included seven HCMV-seropositive individuals and one seronegative individual.

5'RACE template switching with UMIs generated TCR beta cDNA. TCRdb reanalyzed the 5' RACE reads, giving one entry per CDR3 protein sequence and no DNA. The listing contains more than 250,000 distinct CDR3 sequences. Germline lookup yields CDR1 MNHEY and CDR2 SVGEGT. The CDR3 totals 13 residues. Sequencing input: blood T cells: a sorted CD56 or NKG2C T cell subset, CD4+ or CD8+ T cells, or bulk PBMC T cells (not recorded which). The genes are TRBV6-2 or TRBV6-3 and TRBJ2-5; TCRdb proposes TRBD1, but this gene call is untestable without DNA. The clonotype comes from a man aged 18 to 30 in good health. The CDR3 reads CASSGPGRRIQYF.